Below, 26 T cell receptor beta chains from the same sample are listed, as sequenced in a study of blood T cells in healthy people across ages. Primers used in a second PCR of roughly 6 to 12 cycles were a sample-barcoded 5' primer and a J-beta primer mix. Via MiXCR, TCRdb re-called the 5' RACE reads, giving one row per CDR3 protein. The sample includes hundreds of thousands of distinct CDR3 sequences, around 42% of them seen just once. The sample comprised blood. The receptors were gathered from a man between 60 and 70 years old in good health.

The rearrangement uses TRBV7-3 and TRBJ2-3; 9 positions match TRBD1. With 5 bases clipped from V and 5 bases from J, the junction kept 5 bases outside the gene matches. This CDR3 comprises 14 residues. The germline gives CDR1 SGHTA, CDR2 FQGTGA. The CDR3 nucleotides read TGTGCCAGCAGCGCCGGACAGGGGCTAGATACGCAGTATTTT. Its protein product is CASSAGQGLDTQYF.

This clonotype appeared a few times. The chain has TRBV7-2 and TRBJ1-2, with D possibly being TRBD1 (5 bases). V was trimmed by 4 bases and J by 4 bases, leaving 19 bases between them. CDR3 size: 16 residues. CDR1 and CDR2 (germline): SGHTA, FQGNSA. The CDR3, as DNA: TGTGCCAGCAGCTCAGGGTTGCGGGTAGAACCCTATGGCTACACCTTC. This gives the protein CASSSGLRVEPYGYTF.

This rearrangement joins TRBV6-6 to TRBJ2-7, with D tentatively TRBD2 (5 bases). This CDR3 region has 14 residues. Germline CDR1 is MNHNY and CDR2 is SVGAGI (reference sequence). The V gene lost 2 bases and the J gene lost 10 bases, with 18 bases spanning the gap. This chain's CDR3 is CASSYPSEGEIQYF. CDR3 sequence (DNA): TGTGCCAGCAGTTACCCCTCTGAGGGAGAGATCCAGTACTTC.

V usage is TRBV9 and J usage is TRBJ2-6, with D possibly being TRBD1 (6 bases). Trimming pared 0 bases from V and 0 bases from J, leaving 7 bases between. The germline gives CDR1 SGDLS, CDR2 YYNGEE. The CDR3 spans 16 residues. The CDR3 loop is CASSVDRASGANVLTF. For the CDR3, the DNA is TGTGCCAGCAGCGTAGACAGGGCCTCTGGGGCCAACGTCCTGACTTTC.

The chain is built from TRBV5-1 and TRBJ2-6; maybe TRBD1 (6 bases). Trimming took 1 base from V and 2 from J, leaving 10 bases between them. Per the germline V gene, CDR1 is SGHRS and CDR2 is YFSETQ. This CDR3 has 16 residues. The CDR3 is CASSLNGDTGANVLTF. In nucleotides, the CDR3 is TGCGCCAGCAGCTTGAATGGGGACACTGGGGCCAACGTCCTGACTTTC. The full variable domain, completed using reference TRBV5-1 and TRBJ2-6, is KAGVTQTPRYLIKTRGQQVTLSCSPISGHRSVSWYQQTPGQGLQFLFEYFSETQRNKGNFPGRFSGRQFSNSRSEMNVSTLELGDSALYLCASSLNGDTGANVLTFGAGSRLTVL.

This clonotype was detected only a few times. The chain couples TRBV3-1 to TRBJ2-7; 7 positions match TRBD1. The CDR3 length is 17 residues. Germline loops: CDR1 LGHDT, CDR2 YNNKEL (reference sequence). Unmatched junction bases numbered 12, after V lost 2 bases and J lost 2 bases. CDR3: CASSQLHRDRAPYEQYF. The CDR3 DNA is TGTGCCAGCAGCCAACTCCACCGGGACAGAGCACCCTACGAGCAGTACTTC.

The CDR3 reads CATSRVGSGRDPSYEQYF. CDR3 nucleotides: TGTGCCACCAGCAGAGTCGGTTCAGGTCGAGATCCCTCCTACGAGCAGTACTTC. The chain uses TRBV15 and TRBJ2-7; D gene uncertain. This CDR3 spans 18 amino acids. Germline V gene data show CDR1 as LNHNV and CDR2 as YYDKDF (reference sequence). Trimming pared 1 base from V and 0 bases from J, leaving 19 bases between. The full variable domain, completed using reference TRBV15 and TRBJ2-7, is DAMVIQNPRYQVTQFGKPVTLSCSQTLNHNVMYWYQQKSSQAPKLLFHYYDKDFNNEADTPDNFQSRRPNTSFCFLDIRSPGLGDTAMYLCATSRVGSGRDPSYEQYFGPGTRLTVT.

J is TRBJ1-6 and V is TRBV7-8; a weak D match, TRBD1 (6 bases). The CDR3 sequence is 15 residues long. CDR1 SGHVS and CDR2 FQNEAQ come from the germline V gene. V was shortened by 3 bases and J by 6 bases, with 12 bases between the two germline ends. CDR3: CASSFGGQPNSPLHF. CDR3 in DNA: TGTGCCAGCAGCTTCGGCGGACAGCCTAATTCACCCCTCCACTTT. Looking up the rest from reference TRBV7-8 and TRBJ1-6 gives the full variable domain: GAGVSQSPRYKVAKRGQDVALRCDPISGHVSLFWYQQALGQGPEFLTYFQNEAQLDKSGLPSDRFFAERPEGSVSTLKIQRTQQEDSAVYLCASSFGGQPNSPLHFGNGTRLTVT.

V usage is TRBV5-5 and J usage is TRBJ1-1; possible D gene TRBD1, 5 bases. V lost 4 bases to trimming and J lost 3 bases, with 22 bases between them. The CDR3 is 17 residues long. CDR1 and CDR2 (germline): SGHKS, YYEKEE (reference sequence). The CDR3 is CASSPRAPNDRDTEAFF. In DNA, the CDR3 is TGTGCCAGCAGCCCCAGGGCCCCCAACGACCGGGACACTGAAGCTTTCTTT.

The table lists this clonotype with a few counts. DNA for the CDR3: TGCGCCAGCAGCTTGACTAGCGGGGGATCGGGTGAGCAGTTCTTC. Translating it yields CASSLTSGGSGEQFF. The chain joins TRBV5-1 to TRBJ2-1; 11 bases fit TRBD2. Trimming removed 1 base from V and 9 bases from J; junction bases left unmatched: 6. The CDR3 is 15 residues long. The germline CDR1 and CDR2 sequences are SGHRS and YFSETQ.

This chain's CDR3 is CASSGLDSGNTIYF. The CDR3, as DNA: TGTGCCAGCAGTGGCCTAGACTCTGGAAACACCATATATTTT. V is TRBV25-1 and J is TRBJ1-3; D is uncertain. Per germline, CDR1 MGHDK and CDR2 SYGVNS. The CDR3 sequence is 14 residues long. The V end was cut by 4 bases, the J end by 0 bases, with 7 bases between.

The gene calls are TRBV18 and TRBJ2-7; no reliable D call. The CDR3 has 16 residues. With 0 bases removed from V and 0 bases from J, the gap between germline ends came to 12 bases. Per the germline V gene, CDR1 is KGHSH and CDR2 is LQKENI. Here the CDR3 reads CASSPPSRESSYEQYF. CDR3 sequence (DNA): TGTGCCAGCTCACCACCTTCAAGGGAAAGCTCCTACGAGCAGTACTTC.

The gene calls are TRBV3-1 and TRBJ2-4; D possibly matches TRBD1 or TRBD2 (5 bases each). The J call may be wrong; the DNA end is better matched by TRBJ2-7. Germline loops: CDR1 LGHDT, CDR2 YNNKEL (reference sequence). The CDR3 is 16 residues long. The CDR3 DNA follows: TGTGCCAGCAGCCAAGAAAGTCGGGGCCACGACTGCGAGCAGTACTTC. Encoded protein: CASSQESRGHDCEQYF.

The chain is built from TRBV3-1 and TRBJ2-7; no definite D call. CDR1 LGHDT and CDR2 YNNKEL come from the germline V gene (reference sequence). This CDR3 contains 12 residues. The germline V and J ends were trimmed by 1 base and 3 bases, with 4 bases remaining between them. Written as DNA, the CDR3 is TGTGCCAGCAGCCAAGTTCTCTACGAGCAGTACTTC. Translating it yields CASSQVLYEQYF.

This clonotype was seen ten or more times. This chain uses TRBV7-9 with TRBJ2-7; D is possibly TRBD1 (6 bases). V shed 5 bases and J shed 4 bases, with 18 bases lying between them. There are 15 residues in the CDR3. Germline CDR1 SEHNR, CDR2 FQNEAQ (reference sequence). The CDR3 sequence: CASSKQQGRVYEQYF. The DNA of the CDR3 is TGTGCCAGCAGCAAACAACAGGGTCGAGTGTACGAGCAGTACTTC.

This clonotype has a handful of counts. The CDR3 DNA is TGTGCCACCAGCAGAGATATTTCTTTCAGCGGGCCCGCCTACGAGCAGTACTTC. Amino acids: CATSRDISFSGPAYEQYF. The chain links TRBV15 to TRBJ2-7, with a weak D call TRBD2 (6 bases). Trimming stripped 0 bases from V and 2 bases from J, with 20 bases between. Germline CDR1 LNHNV, CDR2 YYDKDF (reference sequence). The CDR3 has 18 amino acids.

This clonotype was seen once. V is TRBV11-3 and J is TRBJ2-5; 7 bases agree with TRBD1. The end of the DNA aligns better with TRBJ2-7, so the J call may be wrong. The CDR3 contains 14 residues. Germline CDR1 reads SGHNT; CDR2 reads YENEEA. The CDR3 DNA reads TGTGCCAGCAGCTTTGGACAGGAACTGGACGAGCAGTACTTC. It is translated as CASSFGQELDEQYF.

The V call is TRBV1, the J call TRBJ2-3; TRBD2, the D gene given by the table, was not confirmed from the DNA. TRBV1 is a pseudogene locus. The CDR3 loop spans 15 amino acids. The CDR3 DNA is TGCACCAGCAGCGTCCTAGCGGGTTGCACAGATACGCAGTATTTT. The encoded protein is CTSSVLAGCTDTQYF.

This clonotype was counted a few times. The gene calls are TRBV13 and TRBJ1-1, with D possibly TRBD1 on 6 matching bases. Trimming cost V 1 base and J 5 bases, with 17 bases left between them. The CDR3 consists of 16 residues. Germline V gene data show CDR1 as PRHDT and CDR2 as FYEKMQ (reference sequence). The DNA for the CDR3 is TGTGCCAGCAGCTTAGCGTTTCGGGGGCGACAGACTGAAGCTTTCTTT. Protein sequence: CASSLAFRGRQTEAFF.

The chain has TRBV20-1 and TRBJ2-7; 10 bases fit TRBD2. CDR1 is DFQATT and CDR2 is SNEGSKA in the germline V gene (reference sequence). The V and J ends lost 0 bases and 1 base, in that order; junction bases with no gene match: 9. This CDR3 has 17 amino acids. CDR3 protein: CSARDYWTSGSSYEQYF. The CDR3 region has the DNA TGCAGTGCTAGAGATTATTGGACTAGCGGTTCTTCCTACGAGCAGTACTTC.

This clonotype has ten or more counts. This chain links TRBV6-6 with TRBJ2-7, with 10 bases that match TRBD1. Losses at the gene ends were 7 bases for V and 3 bases for J; bases not matched to a gene: 15. This CDR3 comprises 17 residues. Germline V gene lookup returns CDR1 MNHNY and CDR2 SVGAGI (reference sequence). DNA of the CDR3: TGTGCCAGCAAAATCGGGGGATGGGACAGGGGATACTACGAGCAGTACTTC. Encoded protein: CASKIGGWDRGYYEQYF.

The chain employs TRBV11-3 and TRBJ2-5, with D tentatively TRBD1 or TRBD2 (5 bases each). The length of the CDR3 is 15 residues. V lost 5 bases and J lost 5, with 18 bases in between. CDR1 and CDR2 from the germline V gene are SGHNT and YENEEA. The CDR3 sequence: CASSEVQDWTETQYF. CDR3 nucleotides: TGTGCCAGCAGCGAAGTACAGGACTGGACGGAGACCCAGTACTTC.

The rearrangement links TRBV20-1 to TRBJ2-1, with TRBD2 matching 7 bases. The CDR3 has 14 residues. After removal of 6 bases from V and 6 bases from J, the junction contained 11 bases not matched to a gene. Germline values: CDR1 DFQATT, CDR2 SNEGSKA (reference sequence). The CDR3 DNA reads as TGCAGTGCCCCGGGGGGACCTCTACGCAATGAGCAGTTCTTC. The encoded protein is CSAPGGPLRNEQFF.

This clonotype occurred a few times. This rearrangement joins TRBV6-2 or TRBV6-3 to TRBJ2-4, with unresolved D. V lost 2 bases to trimming and J lost 4 bases, with 3 bases between them. Germline V gene sequence: CDR1 MNHEY, CDR2 SVGEGT. The CDR3 runs to 12 residues. CDR3 in DNA: TGTGCCAGCAGTTACCCGAAAAACATTCAGTACTTC. Protein: CASSYPKNIQYF.

The chain combines TRBV6-5 with TRBJ1-1; a possible D gene is TRBD1 (5 bases). The ends were cut back, 5 bases at V and 4 bases at J, with 17 bases in the middle. This CDR3 has 15 residues. In germline, CDR1 is MNHEY, CDR2 SVGAGI. The CDR3 region is CASSAVRDLSTEAFF. The CDR3 DNA reads as TGTGCCAGCAGTGCGGTGCGGGACTTGAGCACTGAAGCTTTCTTT.

This chain joins TRBV6-1 and TRBJ2-1, with D tentatively TRBD1 (6 bases). Trimming shortened V by 2 bases and J by 0 bases, and 14 bases separated the two germline ends. The CDR3 loop spans 17 amino acids. Germline loops: CDR1 MNHNS, CDR2 SASEGT. The CDR3 DNA follows: TGTGCCAGCAGTGAAACCGGACAGTATAGCTCCTACAATGAGCAGTTCTTC. This codes for CASSETGQYSSYNEQFF.